A single sample is the source of the 25 T cell receptor beta chains below, sequenced in a study of regulatory T cells in long-lasting Graves disease. For TCR beta, libraries came from iRepertoire HTBI primers and Arm-PCR of CDR3 regions. TCRdb re-derived calls from the multiplex PCR reads in MiXCR, one entry per CDR3 protein. The table has under 500,000 distinct CDR3 sequences, under 25% seen once. Time point specified: persistent/refractory GD, antithyroid drugs over 5 years with positive TRAb. PBMC RNA was the source of the TCR library. Specimen: peripheral blood mononuclear cells (PBMCs), collected when the disease was refractory, from a patient treated with antithyroid drugs. Source of these receptors: a female donor with Graves disease.

The chain couples TRBV3-1 to TRBJ2-7; the D gene is possibly TRBD2 (7 bases). The germline gives CDR1 LGHDT, CDR2 YNNKEL (reference sequence). This CDR3 has 14 residues. With 5 bases removed from V and 9 bases from J, the gap between germline ends came to 20 bases. The chain's CDR3 is CASSGGGHPHGQYF. The CDR3 DNA is TGTGCCAGCAGCGGGGGGGGCCACCCCCATGGGCAGTACTTC.

The chain has TRBV7-9 and TRBJ2-7; 8 positions agree with TRBD1. J was trimmed by 4 bases and V by 5 bases; bases with no gene match: 7. The CDR3 runs 14 residues. Germline-derived CDR1 and CDR2 are SEHNR and FQNEAQ (reference sequence). Here the CDR3 DNA reads TGTGCCAGCAGCCTACGACAGGGGAGGTACGAGCAGTACTTC. This sequence encodes CASSLRQGRYEQYF.

Only a few counts were recorded for this clonotype. This chain links TRBV6-2 or TRBV6-3 with TRBJ2-7; D call uncertain. The germline CDR1 and CDR2 sequences are MNHEY and SVGEGT. Trimming took off 2 bases at V and 4 bases at J, with 18 bases between the two ends. This CDR3 comprises 16 residues. CDR3 sequence (DNA): TGTGCCAGCAGTTACCCCTCCTCCAAAATGGGTTACGAGCAGTACTTC. It translates to CASSYPSSKMGYEQYF.

The chain has TRBV6-9 and TRBJ1-5; D unresolved. The CDR3 sequence is 15 residues long. Trimming left V 4 bases short and J 3 bases short, with 13 bases between. Germline-derived CDR1 and CDR2 are MNHGY and SVAAGI. CDR3 coding DNA: TGTGCCAGCAGTTCCCCAGGCGGAATCAATCAGCCCCAGCATTTT. Amino acids: CASSSPGGINQPQHF.

As regards this clonotype: It may be a read error: a sequence one base away is much more abundant. The gene calls are TRBV28 and TRBJ1-2, with 8 nucleotides matching TRBD1. With 5 bases clipped from V and 8 bases from J, the junction kept 10 bases outside the gene matches. The CDR3 totals 14 residues. Germline V lookup: CDR1 MDHEN, CDR2 SYDVKM. The CDR3 is CASSPYQGAEGYTF. The CDR3 DNA reads as TGTGCCAGCAGTCCCTACCAGGGGGCCGAAGGCTACACCTTC.

The gene calls are TRBV24-1 and TRBJ2-3; tentatively, D is TRBD2 (6 bases). The V end was cut by 5 bases, the J end by 1 base, with 9 bases between. The CDR3 has 14 amino acids. Per the germline V gene, CDR1 is KGHDR and CDR2 is SFDVKD. The CDR3 loop reads CATSVRGGTDTQYF. The CDR3 coding sequence is TGTGCCACCAGTGTCCGCGGGGGCACAGATACGCAGTATTTT.

This clonotype was detected ten times or more. The V call is TRBV30, the J call TRBJ2-5; D is ambiguous. Germline V gene data show CDR1 as GTSNPN and CDR2 as SVGIG (reference sequence). CDR3 size: 13 residues. Trimming pared 2 bases from V and 4 bases from J, leaving 11 bases between. The CDR3 loop is CAWSSNPAETQYF. The CDR3 DNA follows: TGTGCCTGGAGTTCAAACCCGGCAGAGACCCAGTACTTC.

The chain is built from TRBV7-2 and TRBJ2-7, with 9 bases fitting TRBD2. CDR1 SGHTA and CDR2 FQGNSA come from the germline V gene. J was trimmed by 3 bases and V by 2 bases; bases with no gene match: 8. This CDR3 has 16 residues. DNA of the CDR3: TGTGCCAGCAGCTTAACTGGCGGGAGGGCGGGCTACGAGCAGTACTTC. This sequence encodes CASSLTGGRAGYEQYF.

The sample holds many counts of this clonotype. The chain employs TRBV6-1 and TRBJ1-1, with D perhaps TRBD1 (5 bases). This CDR3 region has 13 residues. The V end was cut by 6 bases, the J end by 1 base, with 9 bases between. Germline assignment: CDR1 MNHNS and CDR2 SASEGT. The CDR3 region has the DNA TGTGCCAGCAGGCAGGGTTGGAACACTGAAGCTTTCTTT. Protein sequence: CASRQGWNTEAFF.

The J gene is TRBJ1-2, the V gene TRBV19; maybe TRBD1 (6 bases). The CDR3 contains 12 residues. Germline-derived CDR1 and CDR2 are LNHDA and SQIVND (reference sequence). Trimming cost V 8 bases and J 8 bases, with 15 bases left between them. CDR3 coding DNA: TGTGCCAGTTTCCAGGGGCTGCACGGCTACACCTTC. It translates to CASFQGLHGYTF. Together with reference TRBV19 and TRBJ1-2, the CDR3 gives the full variable domain: DGGITQSPKYLFRKEGQNVTLSCEQNLNHDAMYWYRQDPGQGLRLIYYSQIVNDFQKGDIAEGYSVSREKKESFPLTVTSAQKNPTAFYLCASFQGLHGYTFGSGTRLTVV.

The sample holds many counts of this clonotype. The chain recombines TRBV2 with TRBJ2-7; 7 bases map to TRBD2. Germline V gene lookup returns CDR1 SNHLY and CDR2 FYNNEI. J gave up 4 bases and V 7 bases, and 7 bases lay outside the gene matches. The CDR3 spans 13 residues. The CDR3: CASTGASGYEQYF. The CDR3 region has the DNA TGTGCCAGCACTGGGGCTAGCGGATACGAGCAGTACTTC.

About this clonotype: The germline gene is not matched at one end of the junction; a read error may be the cause. The chain uses TRBV28 and TRBJ1-2, with D possibly matching TRBD1 (6 bases). In germline, CDR1 is MDHEN, CDR2 SYDVKM. The CDR3 consists of 14 residues. The CDR3 spells CASSPRDIYYGHTF. As DNA, the CDR3 is TGTGCCAGCAGTCCCCGGGACATCTACTATGGCCACACCTTC.

This clonotype was observed many times. V and J are TRBV15 and TRBJ1-1, with 7 bases matching TRBD1. V lost 6 bases and J lost 4; bases outside the gene matches: 5. Germline V gives CDR1 LNHNV, CDR2 YYDKDF (reference sequence). The CDR3 consists of 13 residues. CDR3 bases: TGTGCCACCAGGACAGGGAAGAGCACTGAAGCTTTCTTT. Its translation: CATRTGKSTEAFF.

This clonotype was counted only a few times. The rearrangement uses TRBV7-9 and TRBJ1-2; possible D gene TRBD1, 5 bases. CDR1 and CDR2 from the germline V gene are SEHNR and FQNEAQ (reference sequence). With 7 bases removed from V and 8 bases from J, the gap between germline ends came to 17 bases. This CDR3 region has 13 residues. CDR3 in amino acids: CASTPRAMGGYTF. The CDR3 region has the DNA TGTGCCAGCACCCCCAGGGCCATGGGGGGCTACACCTTC.

This clonotype appeared a few times. The chain is built from TRBV28 and TRBJ2-3; unclear D gene. Trimming shortened V by 3 bases and J by 1 base, and 8 bases separated the two germline ends. The CDR3 runs 14 residues. Germline V gene sequence: CDR1 MDHEN, CDR2 SYDVKM. CDR3 sequence (DNA): TGTGCCAGCAGTTTTCTATCCGGCACAGATACGCAGTATTTT. Its translation is CASSFLSGTDTQYF.

The chain is built from TRBV7-9 and TRBJ2-5; 10 nucleotides align to TRBD1. This CDR3 has 16 amino acids. V was clipped by 0 bases and J by 1 base; unmatched bases: 2. CDR1 SEHNR and CDR2 FQNEAQ come from the germline V gene (reference sequence). CDR3 sequence: CASSLAGTGAQETQYF. The DNA of the CDR3 is TGTGCCAGCAGCTTAGCCGGGACAGGGGCCCAAGAGACCCAGTACTTC. The full variable domain, completed using reference TRBV7-9 and TRBJ2-5, is DTGVSQNPRHKITKRGQNVTFRCDPISEHNRLYWYRQTLGQGPEFLTYFQNEAQLEKSRLLSDRFSAERPKGSFSTLEIQRTEQGDSAMYLCASSLAGTGAQETQYFGPGTRLLVL.

This clonotype has a count of ten or more. It is unclear where the CDR3 begins or ends on the DNA, so no DNA is shown, and the CDR3 is as TCRdb lists it. V is TRBV28 and J is TRBJ1-4; the D call in the table, TRBD1, was not verified against the DNA. Termini included, the CDR3 measures 11 amino acids. Germline V gene sequence: CDR1 MDHEN, CDR2 SYDVKM. CDR3 sequence: CASSFGSGAFF.

The DNA for the CDR3 is TGTGCCAGTAGTGATTCAGATGAAGCTTTCTTT. This gives the protein CASSDSDEAFF. The chain is built from TRBV19 and TRBJ1-1; D gene uncertain. V was trimmed by 5 bases and J by 7 bases, leaving 8 bases between them. The CDR3 loop spans 11 amino acids. Germline V gene lookup returns CDR1 LNHDA and CDR2 SQIVND (reference sequence).

This clonotype was detected ten times or more. The V call is TRBV18, the J call TRBJ1-5, with D possibly TRBD1 on 5 matching bases. The length of the CDR3 is 13 residues. V dropped 5 bases and J dropped 4 bases, with 9 bases sitting between them. Germline CDR1 KGHSH, CDR2 LQKENI. Here the CDR3 DNA reads TGTGCCAGCTCAAGGGGAAATAATCAGCCCCAGCATTTT. Translating it yields CASSRGNNQPQHF.

This chain joins TRBV7-9 and TRBJ1-4; TRBD1 agrees at 10 bases. Germline CDR1 is SEHNR and CDR2 is FQNEAQ (reference sequence). CDR3 length: 18 amino acids. V was pared by 5 bases and J by 3 bases, with 12 bases of the junction left unmatched. The CDR3 DNA follows: TGTGCCAGCAGCCCGTTGACAGGGGGCTTTGGGTCTAATGAAAAACTGTTTTTT. This gives the protein CASSPLTGGFGSNEKLFF.

This clonotype was found many times. This chain connects TRBV7-9 to TRBJ2-5; D may be TRBD1 (6 bases). This CDR3 spans 15 amino acids. CDR1 SEHNR and CDR2 FQNEAQ come from the germline V gene (reference sequence). Trimming removed 5 bases from V and 4 bases from J, with 17 bases in between. In DNA, the CDR3 is TGTGCCAGCAGCATCCCAGGGGCCGATTTAGAGACCCAGTACTTC. Amino acid sequence: CASSIPGADLETQYF.

There are many counts of this clonotype. This chain links TRBV30 with TRBJ1-5; D unclear. Germline V gene data show CDR1 as GTSNPN and CDR2 as SVGIG (reference sequence). The CDR3 covers 12 residues. V lost 4 bases to trimming and J lost 4 bases, with 8 bases between them. The CDR3 DNA is TGTGCCTGGAATTACGGGAATCAGCCCCAGCATTTT. Translation: CAWNYGNQPQHF.

There are many counts of this clonotype. The chain employs TRBV2 and TRBJ1-4, with no clear D. CDR1 and CDR2 from the germline V gene are SNHLY and FYNNEI. The CDR3 is 15 amino acids. With 6 bases removed from V and 7 bases from J, the gap between germline ends came to 18 bases. The DNA of the CDR3 is TGTGCCAGCAGCCCAAGGGTCGGCTTGCTTGAAAAACTGTTTTTT. It translates to CASSPRVGLLEKLFF. Together with reference TRBV2 and TRBJ1-4, the CDR3 gives the full variable domain: EPEVTQTPSHQVTQMGQEVILRCVPISNHLYFYWYRQILGQKVEFLVSFYNNEISEKSEIFDDQFSVERPDGSNFTLKIRSTKLEDSAMYFCASSPRVGLLEKLFFGSGTQLSVL.

This clonotype was detected ten times or more. This chain uses TRBV7-2 with TRBJ1-1; D remains unclear. Germline V gene lookup returns CDR1 SGHTA and CDR2 FQGNSA. The CDR3 extends over 14 amino acids. V was trimmed by 1 base and J by 1 base, leaving 7 bases between them. CDR3 nucleotides: TGTGCCAGCAGCTTAGTGGGTACGAACACTGAAGCTTTCTTT. Translation gives CASSLVGTNTEAFF.

Many counts were recorded for this clonotype. The chain has TRBV3-1 and TRBJ1-5; D is undetermined. Germline loops: CDR1 LGHDT, CDR2 YNNKEL (reference sequence). Trimming stripped 5 bases from V and 6 bases from J, with 11 bases between. The CDR3 totals 13 residues. The CDR3 DNA follows: TGTGCCAGCAGCTTAAATGGCGGTCAGCCCCAGCATTTT. This codes for CASSLNGGQPQHF.